This T cell receptor beta chain is drawn from a study of Ad26.COV2.S vaccination and SARS-CoV-2 variants. Treatment denoted: around 19 received Ad26.COV2.S at low or high dose, single or two shots; about five received placebo; per-sample allocation not given. Following the first vaccine or placebo injection, samples were taken on day 63. Donor was an adult aged 18-55 years in Boston. An Ad26 vector was used to express Wuhan-strain SARS-CoV-2 spike as the vaccine. After removal of 1 base from V and 2 bases from J, the junction contained 5 bases not matched to a gene. CDR1 and CDR2 (germline): LGHNA, YSLEER. The CDR3 has 15 residues. Only in-frame clones appear in the TCRdb table, and some are missing; sequencing was by immunoSEQ multiplex PCR. The sample has roughly 350,000 clones; 88% are singletons.

The J gene is TRBJ2-7, the V gene TRBV4-3; 7 bases fit TRBD2. The material was peripheral blood, obtained in a trial of Ad26.COV2.S vaccine versus placebo. This TCR derives from a person between 18 and 65 years old who received the Ad26.COV2.S COVID-19 vaccine or a placebo. CDR3 residues: CASSQVGGSTYEQYF. As DNA, the CDR3 is TGCGCCAGCAGCCAAGTGGGGGGGTCCACCTACGAGCAGTACTTC.